The next 5 T cell receptor beta chains were all read from a single sample in a study of T cell responses to AZD1222 COVID-19 vaccine. Profiled with immunoSEQ multiplex PCR; TCRdb holds only in-frame clones, not every one. The sample lists tens of thousands of clones; around four fifths were seen once. The sample here was peripheral blood, taken on day 0 of AZD1222 vaccination. The receptors stem from an adult in good health.

The rearrangement joins TRBV11-2 to TRBJ1-2, with 10 nucleotides matching TRBD1. Germline lookup yields CDR1 SGHAT and CDR2 FQNNGV. This CDR3 has 15 amino acids. The trim removed 4 bases at V and 8 bases at J, leaving 10 bases unmatched. CDR3 protein: CASSSGTGDVGGYTF. As DNA, the CDR3 is TGTGCCAGCAGCTCCGGGACAGGGGACGTGGGAGGCTACACCTTC.

The genes are TRBV24-1 and TRBJ2-1, with 7 bases aligning to TRBD1. CDR3 length equals 16 residues. The V and J ends lost 5 bases and 1 base, in that order; junction bases with no gene match: 7. CDR1 and CDR2 (germline): KGHDR, SFDVKD. The CDR3 nucleotides read TGTGCCACCAGTGGGGACAGCGCACTTTCCTACAATGAGCAGTTCTTC. Protein: CATSGDSALSYNEQFF.

The chain joins TRBV7-9 to TRBJ2-2, with a weak D call TRBD1 (5 bases). The germline V gene encodes CDR1 SEHNR and CDR2 FQNEAQ (reference sequence). V was shortened by 2 bases and J by 7 bases, with 8 bases between the two germline ends. This CDR3 has 13 amino acids. Here the CDR3 reads CASSLKGNGELFF. CDR3 in DNA: TGTGCCAGCAGCTTAAAGGGGAACGGGGAGCTGTTTTTT.

V gene TRBV6-5 combines with J gene TRBJ2-2; D gene unclear. Between the trimmed V and J ends, which lost 6 bases and 0 bases, there was a span of 11 bases. Germline values: CDR1 MNHEY, CDR2 SVGAGI. This CDR3 contains 15 residues. As DNA, the CDR3 is TGTGCCAGCAGCGCCCTCCTGTCGAACACCGGGGAGCTGTTTTTT. This sequence encodes CASSALLSNTGELFF.

V and J are TRBV24-1 and TRBJ2-6; D gene ambiguous. Deletions cut 3 bases from V and 0 bases from J, with 5 bases between. Germline CDR1 reads KGHDR; CDR2 reads SFDVKD. The CDR3 spans 15 residues. The CDR3 region is CATSDDNSGANVLTF. The DNA of the CDR3 is TGTGCCACCAGTGATGACAACTCTGGGGCCAACGTCCTGACTTTC.